The clone carrying this TCR beta chain occurred a few times. Its antigen is not identified. Every bit of the isolated RNA underwent reverse transcription, so sequencing read expressed TCRB transcripts. Sequencing used immunoSEQ multiplex PCR; TCRdb keeps in-frame clones, though not all of them. Of approximately 240,000 clones listed, under 20% are singletons. The sample is drawn from a study of beta chain features in type 1 diabetes. General study findings and limits: TCRB CDR3 length was moderately but significantly reduced in all four CD4+ subsets of Type 1 diabetes patients. The naive, central memory and Treg TCRB repertoires of patients appeared to be more similar to one another than those of healthy donors.

The CDR3 runs to 11 residues. Trimming removed 3 bases from V and 3 bases from J, with 2 bases in between. Germline CDR1 and CDR2: KGHSH and LQKENI. Sequencing was carried out using naive CD4+ T cells from blood. The clonotype originates from a man aged 25-45 years with type 1 diabetes. V and J are TRBV18 and TRBJ2-5; D is undetermined. CDR3: CASSPKETQYF. The DNA for the CDR3 is TGTGCCAGCTCACCGAAAGAGACCCAGTACTTC.